This T cell receptor beta chain was documented in a study of cytomegalovirus exposure and HLA in healthy donors. Findings of the study overall: The TCR clusters that emerged in the first cohort tended, a later analysis found, to co-occur in the 120 or so validation repertoires. In vitro data verified a few CMV-associated chains as specific for CMV antigens. Researchers counted over 150 TCR beta chains as cytomegalovirus-associated.

The data were produced by immunoSEQ multiplex PCR, yet TCRdb's version contains in-frame clones alone and is incomplete. The data hold roughly 140,000 clones, with around nine tenths observed a single time. With respect to this clone: Antigen unknown.

Looked up from germline, CDR1 is SNHLY and CDR2 is FYNNEI. J was trimmed by 5 bases and V by 8 bases; bases with no gene match: 4. The CDR3 consists of 14 residues. This clonotype was sampled from a woman aged 18-30 years in good health and CMV-seropositive. Source material: PBMCs. This rearrangement joins TRBV2 to TRBJ2-5; 14 nucleotides line up with TRBD2. In DNA, the CDR3 is TGTGCCAGCGTTCGGACTAGCGGGAGGGAGACCCAGTACTTC. Protein product: CASVRTSGRETQYF.